This T cell receptor (beta chain) stems from a study of post-analysis software for immune sequencing data. This clonotype occurred many times. No antigen is known for it. Overall study findings and caveats: Analysis by F measure revealed that same-batch samples clustered strongly together. Compared with controls, patients had more of about 5 TRBV segments, including TRBV5-6, TRBV5-1 and TRBV20-1.

Unique molecular identifiers were built into the TCR beta cDNA libraries. TCRdb fed the PCR reads into MiXCR, producing one record per CDR3 protein. The sample records under 200,000 distinct CDR3 sequences, around 29% being singletons. The germline CDR1 and CDR2 sequences are MNHEY and SMNVEV (reference sequence). CDR3 size: 14 residues. V was trimmed by 2 bases and J by 1 base, leaving 6 bases between them. Sample: blood. The receptor was isolated from a girl aged 2-17 years with multiple sclerosis. The V and J genes are TRBV27 and TRBJ2-1; D uncertain. The CDR3 sequence is CASSLMDSYNEQFF. The CDR3 coding sequence is TGTGCCAGCAGTTTAATGGATTCCTACAATGAGCAGTTCTTC.